The text below deals with one T cell receptor beta chain. The junction does not match germline at one end; this may be a read error. The data originate from a study of blood T cell repertoires in COVID-19. Background on the study: The United States, Italy and Spain were the sources of the acute and convalescent COVID-19 samples. Sources were T cells, B-cell-depleted T cells, or PBMCs; the material itself was cDNA or gDNA.

Data came from immunoSEQ multiplex PCR; TCRdb stores just in-frame clones and leaves some out. Among 200,000 to 250,000 clones listed, 65% to 90% were seen once. Per the germline V gene, CDR1 is LNHNV and CDR2 is YYDKDF (reference sequence). The CDR3 has 18 residues. The chain joins TRBV15 to TRBJ2-3; 8 positions agree with TRBD2. Input material: peripheral blood. This clonotype was sampled from a woman aged 80 or over with active or convalescent COVID-19. DNA of the CDR3: TGTGCCACCCGCAGGATCGGGGGGGGGCGGGTTTACACAGATACGCAGTATTTT. It yields the protein CATRRIGGGRVYTDTQYF.